Here is one T cell receptor (beta chain) with its context. As handled by the study authors: Cell counts per sample came from amplifying reference gene primers. Profiling relied on immunoSEQ multiplex PCR, and the TCRdb table lists in-frame clones only, not all of them. V, J and clone size are those of that table, while D and trimming were read from the DNA. The table lists about 260,000 clones, around 90% of them singletons. The germline V gene has CDR1 MRHNA and CDR2 SNTAGT. Trimming cost V 5 bases and J 3 bases, with 14 bases left between them. This CDR3 region has 15 residues. This sample was taken from a study of blood T cell repertoires in COVID-19.

The sample taken for sequencing was peripheral blood. The chain recombines TRBV6-4 with TRBJ1-5; a possible D gene is TRBD1 (5 bases). This TCR came from an older woman with COVID-19, enrolled during active disease. The CDR3 spells CASSFNPGPNQPQHF. The DNA for the CDR3 is TGTGCCAGCAGTTTTAACCCAGGGCCCAATCAGCCCCAGCATTTT.